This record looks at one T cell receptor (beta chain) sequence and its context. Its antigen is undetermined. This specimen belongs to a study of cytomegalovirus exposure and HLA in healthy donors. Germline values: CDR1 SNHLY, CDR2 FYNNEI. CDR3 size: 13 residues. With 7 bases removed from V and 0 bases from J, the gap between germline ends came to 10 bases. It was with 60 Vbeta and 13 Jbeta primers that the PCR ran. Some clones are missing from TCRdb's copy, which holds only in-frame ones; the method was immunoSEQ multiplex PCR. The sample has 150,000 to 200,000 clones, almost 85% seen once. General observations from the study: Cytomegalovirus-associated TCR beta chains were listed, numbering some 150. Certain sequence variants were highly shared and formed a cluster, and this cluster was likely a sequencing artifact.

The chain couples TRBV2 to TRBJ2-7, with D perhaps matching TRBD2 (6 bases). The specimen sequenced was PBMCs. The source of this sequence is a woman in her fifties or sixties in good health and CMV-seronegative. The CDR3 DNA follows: TGTGCCAGCAAGGCTAGCGACTCCTACGAGCAGTACTTC. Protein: CASKASDSYEQYF. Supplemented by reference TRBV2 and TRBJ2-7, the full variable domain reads EPEVTQTPSHQVTQMGQEVILRCVPISNHLYFYWYRQILGQKVEFLVSFYNNEISEKSEIFDDQFSVERPDGSNFTLKIRSTKLEDSAMYFCASKASDSYEQYFGPGTRLTVT.